Reported below is one TCR beta chain. Its antigen is still unknown. From RNA, the CDR3 regions of TCR beta chains were amplified and sequenced. Second-round multiplex PCR came after a first-round RT-PCR that employed HTBI primers. TCRdb fed the multiplex PCR reads into MiXCR, producing one record per CDR3 protein. The profile covers 740,000 or so distinct CDR3 sequences, with roughly 41% appearing a single time and 40% to 45% taken by the ten largest. This specimen belongs to a study of Graves' ophthalmopathy and Graves' hyperthyroidism. Broader study findings: A model of 13 signatures distinguished ophthalmopathy from stable hyperthyroidism at roughly 86% sensitivity and 81.08% specificity.

The germline CDR1 and CDR2 sequences are SGHAT and FQNNGV. This CDR3 has 14 amino acids. The V end lost 3 bases, the J end lost 4 bases, and 11 bases lay between the germline ends. Under 3 months in duration, the ophthalmopathy in affected donors had moderate-to-severe activity, CAS ≥3 and NOSPECS ≥4. Clinicians made diagnoses from clinical symptoms, serum thyroxine, TRAb, thyroid ultrasound and orbital computed tomography. Someone took the PBMCs out of about 9.7 ml of fresh peripheral blood. This TCR was sampled from an adult man with Graves' ophthalmopathy. The specimen sequenced was peripheral blood. The chain joins TRBV11-2 to TRBJ2-3; no clear D. In DNA, the CDR3 is TGTGCCAGCAGCTTCGGTACACGGTCAGATACGCAGTATTTT. Translated, it gives CASSFGTRSDTQYF.